This note documents a single TCR beta chain sequence. Its antigen is not known. The source of the sample is a study of T-cell memory formation after mild COVID-19. In the study overall: In these data, TCR clusters were largely donor specific. The study, taken as a whole, reports: CM and EM subsets held most contracting CD4+ clones; EMRA held CD8+ ones. Pre-infection memory showed some responding clones, and this suggested that cross-reactive memory joined.

Germline values: CDR1 DFQATT, CDR2 SNEGSKA (reference sequence). CDR3 length: 15 residues. Trimming removed 1 base at V and 2 bases at J, with 14 bases between. The TCR alpha and TCR beta cDNA libraries, bearing sample barcodes and UMIs, were generated by 5'RACE using constant-segment primers. MiXCR, applied by TCRdb to the 5' RACE reads, yields one record per CDR3 protein. The sample contains roughly 400,000 distinct CDR3 sequences, 20% to 30% of which appear only once. The source material was PBMCs or a T cell subset sorted from them (not recorded which). V gene TRBV20-1 combines with J gene TRBJ2-5; D call uncertain. The TCR comes from an adult woman who had mild COVID-19 (a few samples of this study predate the infection). Cell type and time point are not known. The CDR3 loop is CSARASRGWQETQYF. The CDR3 nucleotides are TGCAGTGCTAGAGCCTCGCGCGGCTGGCAAGAGACCCAGTACTTC.